This TCR beta chain was recorded in a study of Ad26.COV2.S vaccination and SARS-CoV-2 variants. Sequenced by immunoSEQ multiplex PCR; TCRdb stores in-frame clones only, minus some. The table has hundreds of thousands of clones, about 90% seen once; the top ten hold around 1.8%. Germline V gene data show CDR1 as MNHEY and CDR2 as SMNVEV (reference sequence). The CDR3 spans 14 residues. Trimming left V 3 bases short and J 6 bases short, with 12 bases between. The sample's treatment: 19 received Ad26.COV2.S at low or high dose, single or two shots; 5 received placebo; per-sample allocation not given. On day 63 after the first injection, vaccine and placebo recipients gave samples.

This chain joins TRBV27 and TRBJ2-1, with TRBD2 as a possible D gene (6 bases). Material: peripheral blood, obtained in a trial of Ad26.COV2.S vaccine versus placebo. This TCR derives from a person aged 18-60 years who received the Ad26.COV2.S COVID-19 vaccine or a placebo. CDR3 DNA sequence: TGTGCCAGCAGTTTCGCTCGGAGGGGCAATGAGCAGTTCTTC. Translation: CASSFARRGNEQFF.